These 25 T cell receptor beta chains came from one sample sequenced in a study of prognosis after radiotherapy for stage I lung cancer. Two rounds of multiplex PCR amplified TCR beta CDR3 from genomic DNA. Every TRBV and TRBJ gene had its own specific primer in first-round PCR. TCRdb reprocessed the multiplex PCR reads via MiXCR and lists one record per CDR3 protein. The data show under 15,000 distinct CDR3 sequences, less than 70% seen once. The source was PBMCs, collected before or after stereotactic body radiation therapy (not recorded which). The receptor source for this set is a donor at least 50 years old with non-small cell lung cancer.

By share, this clonotype counts as medium-sized. The chain employs TRBV30 and TRBJ2-1, with 10 bases fitting TRBD2. The CDR3 runs to 14 residues. J lost 14 bases, V lost 3 bases, and 13 bases had no gene match. Germline assignment: CDR1 GTSNPN and CDR2 SVGIG (reference sequence). Here the CDR3 DNA reads TGTGCCTGGAGCGCCGGGGGCCGGAGCGGGAGGGAGTTCTTC. This sequence encodes CAWSAGGRSGREFF. The full variable domain, completed using reference TRBV30 and TRBJ2-1, is SQTIHQWPATLVQPVGSPLSLECTVEGTSNPNLYWYRQAAGRGLQLLFYSVGIGQISSEVPQNLSASRPQDRQFILSSKKLLLSDSGFYLCAWSAGGRSGREFFGPGTRLTVL.

This clonotype counts as medium-sized. In nucleotides, the CDR3 is TGTGCCAGCAGTTACTCACCTGCCAGATCCTACGAGCAGTACTTC. Encoded protein: CASSYSPARSYEQYF. V usage is TRBV6-5 and J usage is TRBJ2-7; D gene ambiguous. The V gene's germline CDR1 is MNHEY and CDR2 SVGAGI. This CDR3 comprises 15 residues. Trimming stripped 0 bases from V and 1 base from J, with 10 bases between.

V and J are TRBV6-1 and TRBJ2-2, with TRBD2 identical over 12 bases. Germline V lookup: CDR1 MNHNS, CDR2 SASEGT. V was pared by 6 bases and J by 6 bases, with 14 bases of the junction left unmatched. The CDR3 totals 18 residues. CDR3 residues: CASRATSGSTPRPGELFF. CDR3 coding DNA: TGTGCCAGCAGGGCGACTAGCGGGAGTACCCCAAGACCCGGGGAGCTGTTTTTT.

Turning to this clonotype: Relative to the germline gene, one junction end is altered; a read error may explain this. The chain recombines TRBV11-2 with TRBJ2-7, with a weak D call TRBD1 (5 bases). The CDR3 totals 14 residues. CDR1 and CDR2 from the germline V gene are SGHAT and FQNNGV. CDR3 sequence reads: CASRLGHTRYEQYF. The CDR3 nucleotides read TGTGCCAGCAGATTAGGACACACTCGCTACGAGCAGTACTTC.

V and J are TRBV11-2 and TRBJ2-5; no firm D call. V was shortened by 8 bases and J by 7 bases, with 17 bases between the two germline ends. The CDR3 extends over 13 amino acids. Germline loops: CDR1 SGHAT, CDR2 FQNNGV. The CDR3 region has the DNA TGTGCCAGCGGCCCTACTGTGGAAGGGACCCAGTACTTC. Its translation: CASGPTVEGTQYF.

The CDR3 DNA reads as TGTGCCAGCAGTTCGGGACTACTCTCTGGCTACACCTTC. Translated: CASSSGLLSGYTF. The chain is built from TRBV6-5 and TRBJ1-2; maybe TRBD1 (5 bases). V was shortened by 4 bases and J by 7 bases, with 13 bases between the two germline ends. Germline-derived CDR1 and CDR2 are MNHEY and SVGAGI. The CDR3 is made up of 13 amino acids.

A note on this clonotype: A far larger clone lies a single base away; this is likely a read error. The rearrangement links TRBV6-4 to TRBJ1-1; D may be TRBD1 (6 bases). The CDR3 totals 13 residues. The germline V gene has CDR1 MRHNA and CDR2 SNTAGT. V was cut by 5 bases and J by 7 bases, with 14 bases left in between. CDR3 residues: CASSWGHGNEAFF. CDR3 nucleotides: TGTGCCAGCAGTTGGGGACATGGCAATGAAGCTTTCTTT.

For this clonotype: One end of the junction is discordant with germline, which a read error may explain. The V gene is TRBV12-3 or TRBV12-4, the J gene TRBJ2-2; 11 nucleotides agree with TRBD2. The length of the CDR3 is 15 residues. This CDR3 is CASRPSGGNPGELFF. The CDR3 nucleotides read TGTGCCAGCAGACCTAGCGGGGGGAACCCCGGGGAGCTGTTTTTT.

This clonotype was observed many times. J is TRBJ1-1 and V is TRBV5-5, with 7 bases identical to TRBD1. V lost 4 bases and J lost 0; bases outside the gene matches: 6. Per germline, CDR1 SGHKS and CDR2 YYEKEE (reference sequence). This CDR3 contains 15 residues. The CDR3 is CASSLRDSMNTEAFF. CDR3 coding DNA: TGTGCCAGCAGCCTGAGGGACAGCATGAACACTGAAGCTTTCTTT.

This clonotype was observed a single time. This chain connects TRBV28 to TRBJ2-7, with D tentatively TRBD2 (7 bases). Germline CDR1 is MDHEN and CDR2 is SYDVKM. The CDR3 loop spans 14 amino acids. The V end lost 8 bases, the J end lost 3 bases, and 17 bases lay between the germline ends. The CDR3 reads CASGGTQRDYEQYF. CDR3 in DNA: TGTGCCAGCGGCGGGACACAGCGGGACTACGAGCAGTACTTC.

By share of the sample, this clonotype is medium-sized. The genes are TRBV19 and TRBJ2-1; 10 nucleotides align to TRBD2. The CDR3 runs 14 residues. The V and J ends lost 8 bases and 10 bases, in that order; junction bases with no gene match: 11. CDR1 is LNHDA and CDR2 is SQIVND in the germline V gene (reference sequence). This chain's CDR3 is CASQTSGLLGEQFF. For the CDR3, the DNA is TGTGCCAGTCAGACTAGCGGGTTACTGGGAGAGCAGTTCTTC.

For this clonotype: Only one base separates this from a far larger clonotype, so it likely reflects a read error. V gene TRBV6-9 combines with J gene TRBJ2-5; no firm D call. Looked up from germline, CDR1 is MNHGY and CDR2 is SVAAGI. The V end lost 4 bases, the J end lost 0 bases, and 15 bases lay between the germline ends. The CDR3 extends over 16 amino acids. In DNA form, the CDR3 reads TGTGCCAGCAGTTCTCTCCGGAACCTCTACCAAGAGACCCAGTACTTC. This sequence encodes CASSSLRNLYQETQYF.

This clonotype is medium-sized. The chain joins TRBV5-1 to TRBJ2-3; D remains ambiguous. CDR3 length: 15 residues. V lost 4 bases and J lost 2, with 14 bases in between. Per the germline V gene, CDR1 is SGHRS and CDR2 is YFSETQ. CDR3 DNA: TGCGCCAGCAGCCAAAGTGGCAGCTCCACAGATACGCAGTATTTT. Translated: CASSQSGSSTDTQYF.

By share, this clonotype counts as medium-sized. J is TRBJ2-7 and V is TRBV30; a possible D gene is TRBD2 (6 bases). CDR1 and CDR2 from the germline V gene are GTSNPN and SVGIG (reference sequence). V lost 8 bases to trimming and J lost 0 bases, with 14 bases between them. The CDR3 has 13 amino acids. The CDR3, as DNA: TGTGCCCTGGAGGGCAGGCCCTCCTACGAGCAGTACTTC. Translating it yields CALEGRPSYEQYF.

Notes on this clonotype: A junction boundary mismatches the germline segment, possibly from a read error. This chain connects TRBV11-2 to TRBJ2-6; D is possibly TRBD1 (6 bases). Germline V CDR1 and CDR2: SGHAT, FQNNGV. This CDR3 spans 15 amino acids. The CDR3 sequence: CASSFRGTGANFLTF. Written as DNA, the CDR3 is TGTGCCAGCAGCTTCAGGGGTACTGGTGCCAACTTCCTGACTTTC. Drawing the rest from reference TRBV11-2 and TRBJ2-6, the complete variable domain is EAGVAQSPRYKIIEKRQSVAFWCNPISGHATLYWYQQILGQGPKLLIQFQNNGVVDDSQLPKDRFSAERLKGVDSTLKIQPAKLEDSAVYLCASSFRGTGANFLTFGAGSRLTVL.

This clonotype rates as medium-sized. The chain uses TRBV20-1 and TRBJ2-7, with 8 bases fitting TRBD1. The CDR3 is 14 amino acids. Germline V gene sequence: CDR1 DFQATT, CDR2 SNEGSKA (reference sequence). The trim removed 3 bases at V and 3 bases at J, leaving 7 bases unmatched. The CDR3 bases are TGCAGTGCTAGCCACGGGACAGGTTACTACGAGCAGTACTTC. This translates into CSASHGTGYYEQYF.

This clonotype was recorded once. The chain couples TRBV6-1 to TRBJ2-3, with unresolved D. CDR3 length equals 13 residues. The germline V gene encodes CDR1 MNHNS and CDR2 SASEGT. Between the trimmed V and J ends, which lost 6 bases and 3 bases, there was a span of 10 bases. The CDR3 sequence: CASSVAGTDTQYF. In DNA form, the CDR3 reads TGTGCCAGCAGCGTAGCCGGTACAGATACGCAGTATTTT.

This clonotype showed up many times. The chain uses TRBV20-1 and TRBJ2-2, with D uncertain. Looked up from germline, CDR1 is DFQATT and CDR2 is SNEGSKA (reference sequence). This CDR3 comprises 12 residues. Trimming shortened V by 3 bases and J by 3 bases, and 5 bases separated the two germline ends. The CDR3 sequence is CSASEDTGELFF. The CDR3 coding sequence is TGCAGTGCTAGCGAAGACACCGGGGAGCTGTTTTTT.

V usage is TRBV7-9 and J usage is TRBJ1-2, with a weak D call TRBD1 (5 bases). Germline CDR1 SEHNR, CDR2 FQNEAQ (reference sequence). Trimming stripped 1 base from V and 8 bases from J, with 11 bases between. CDR3 length: 13 amino acids. CDR3 in DNA: TGTGCCAGCAGCTTAGAACAGGTCGGCGGCTACACCTTC. It codes for CASSLEQVGGYTF.

Worth noting for this clonotype: This likely stems from a read error, as it lies one base from a far larger clone. CDR3 loop: CASSVTTLVFYGYTF. The CDR3 nucleotides are TGTGCCAGCAGTGTCACAACCTTGGTGTTCTATGGCTACACCTTC. This sequence joins TRBV6-9 and TRBJ1-2, with D uncertain. The V gene's germline CDR1 is MNHGY and CDR2 SVAAGI. This CDR3 region has 15 residues. V was trimmed by 5 bases and J by 4 bases, leaving 17 bases between them.

This chain connects TRBV29-1 to TRBJ1-1, with D uncertain. The CDR3 spans 13 residues. Germline-derived CDR1 and CDR2 are SQVTM and ANQGSEA. The V end lost 3 bases, the J end lost 0 bases, and 8 bases lay between the germline ends. CDR3 residues: CSVEPGLNTEAFF. The DNA for the CDR3 is TGCAGCGTTGAGCCGGGATTGAACACTGAAGCTTTCTTT.

The V and J genes are TRBV6-1 and TRBJ2-1; TRBD2 matches 11 bases. Trimming cost V 7 bases and J 7 bases; bases outside gene matches: 9. Germline CDR1 is MNHNS and CDR2 is SASEGT. The CDR3 length is 15 residues. CDR3 in amino acids: CASILWVAGGNEQFF. The CDR3 DNA follows: TGTGCCAGCATCCTCTGGGTAGCGGGGGGGAATGAGCAGTTCTTC.

This chain uses TRBV12-3 or TRBV12-4 with TRBJ1-5; D unresolved. Between the trimmed V and J ends, which lost 7 bases and 5 bases, there was a span of 12 bases. This CDR3 has 13 residues. The CDR3 sequence is CASTCGRDQPQHF. As DNA, the CDR3 is TGTGCCAGCACTTGTGGGAGGGATCAGCCCCAGCATTTT.

Judged by abundance, this clonotype is medium-sized. The chain uses TRBV2 and TRBJ1-6; D ambiguous. Germline CDR1 reads SNHLY; CDR2 reads FYNNEI. Between the trimmed V and J ends, which lost 7 bases and 0 bases, there was a span of 10 bases. The CDR3 spans 15 residues. Here the CDR3 reads CASIRDYSYNSPLHF. CDR3 DNA: TGTGCCAGCATACGAGACTACTCCTATAATTCACCCCTCCACTTT.

In the case of this clonotype: An end of the junction does not agree with germline; a read error may underlie this. This chain connects TRBV30 to TRBJ2-3; weak D call: TRBD2 (6 bases). Germline V gives CDR1 GTSNPN, CDR2 SVGIG (reference sequence). There are 14 residues in the CDR3. The CDR3 DNA reads TGTGCCTGGATCGGGACGGGAGACACACATACGCAGTATTTT. It is translated as CAWIGTGDTHTQYF.